This passage covers 28 T cell receptor beta chains from one sample sequenced in a study of beta chain features in type 1 diabetes. Isolated RNA was reverse transcribed in full, so expressed TCRB transcripts were sequenced. Generated by immunoSEQ multiplex PCR, the TCRdb table keeps only in-frame clones and is missing some. The table records under 800,000 clones, around a sixth of them present only once. The sequenced sample was naive CD4+ T cells from blood. Receptor source: a young man in good health.

The chain joins TRBV2 to TRBJ2-7; 11 bases are a match to TRBD1. The V and J ends lost 9 bases and 3 bases, in that order; junction bases with no gene match: 1. The CDR3 contains 12 residues. Germline V gene lookup returns CDR1 SNHLY and CDR2 FYNNEI. As DNA, the CDR3 is TGTGCCAGAGGGACAGGGGGCTACGAGCAGTACTTC. It encodes CARGTGGYEQYF.

The chain employs TRBV9 and TRBJ2-2, with TRBD1 matching 7 bases. The germline V gene has CDR1 SGDLS and CDR2 YYNGEE. V shed 4 bases and J 6 bases; nucleotides not matched to a gene: 9. CDR3 size: 15 residues. This chain's CDR3 is CASSPRQGQSGELFF. The CDR3 bases are TGTGCCAGCAGCCCGCGACAGGGACAATCCGGGGAGCTGTTTTTT.

The chain couples TRBV6-5 to TRBJ1-3; D not resolved. The CDR3 runs to 14 residues. Germline V CDR1 and CDR2: MNHEY, SVGAGI. Trimming removed 2 bases from V and 0 bases from J, with 5 bases in between. This chain's CDR3 is CASSYDNSGNTIYF. DNA for the CDR3: TGTGCCAGCAGTTACGACAACTCTGGAAACACCATATATTTT.

The sample holds a few counts of this clone. This chain's CDR3 is CASSQNSGSQETQYF. CDR3 sequence (DNA): TGTGCCAGCAGCCAAAATAGCGGGTCACAAGAGACCCAGTACTTC. The genes are TRBV7-2 and TRBJ2-5, with 7 bases aligning to TRBD2. Germline V gives CDR1 SGHTA, CDR2 FQGNSA. The J segment lost 2 bases and the V segment lost 5 bases, leaving 8 bases of the junction unmatched. CDR3 size: 15 residues.

This clone was recorded a few times. V is TRBV9 and J is TRBJ1-4, with D unresolved. This CDR3 contains 14 residues. Per the germline V gene, CDR1 is SGDLS and CDR2 is YYNGEE. Trimming removed 0 bases at V and 8 bases at J, with 11 bases between. The CDR3 DNA sequence: TGTGCCAGCAGCGTAGGCGGGGTAAGCGAAAAACTGTTTTTT. This codes for CASSVGGVSEKLFF.

This clone appeared a few times. The chain combines TRBV7-9 with TRBJ1-2; 8 nucleotides match TRBD1. The CDR3 has 14 residues. Germline loops: CDR1 SEHNR, CDR2 FQNEAQ (reference sequence). V lost 6 bases to trimming and J lost 7 bases; unmatched junction nucleotides: 10. CDR3 region: CASRADREIPGYTF. The CDR3 DNA is TGTGCCAGCAGAGCGGACAGGGAGATTCCTGGCTACACCTTC.

This clone was detected only a few times. This chain connects TRBV4-3 to TRBJ2-7, with 9 bases fitting TRBD2. This CDR3 comprises 15 residues. V dropped 5 bases and J dropped 3; count of bases not matched to a gene: 8. Germline V gene data show CDR1 as LGHNA and CDR2 as YSLEER. The CDR3 protein is CASSARALAGYEQYF. CDR3 DNA: TGCGCCAGCAGCGCCAGGGCACTAGCGGGCTACGAGCAGTACTTC.

The chain recombines TRBV7-2 with TRBJ1-1, with 7 bases identical to TRBD1. The germline V gene has CDR1 SGHTA and CDR2 FQGNSA. The junction had 11 bases not matched to a gene; V was cut back by 1 base and J by 0 bases. The CDR3 totals 18 residues. CDR3 coding DNA: TGTGCCAGCAGCTTAGTTTTTGGGAGGACAGGATTGAACACTGAAGCTTTCTTT. Translated: CASSLVFGRTGLNTEAFF.

The rearrangement links TRBV10-3 to TRBJ2-7; D uncertain. CDR1 is ENHRY and CDR2 is SYGVKD in the germline V gene. The CDR3 covers 15 residues. Deletions cut 3 bases from V and 0 bases from J, with 12 bases between. The CDR3 sequence is CAISDPLTYSYEQYF. CDR3 in DNA: TGTGCCATCAGTGATCCCCTAACGTACTCCTACGAGCAGTACTTC.

The V and J genes are TRBV7-8 and TRBJ2-7; D uncertain. CDR1 and CDR2 from the germline V gene are SGHVS and FQNEAQ. CDR3 size: 15 residues. V gave up 0 bases and J gave up 3 bases, with 12 bases separating them. CDR3 loop: CASSLARPTGYEQYF. CDR3 bases: TGTGCCAGCAGCTTAGCGAGACCCACGGGCTACGAGCAGTACTTC. Filled out from reference TRBV7-8 and TRBJ2-7, the complete variable domain reads GAGVSQSPRYKVAKRGQDVALRCDPISGHVSLFWYQQALGQGPEFLTYFQNEAQLDKSGLPSDRFFAERPEGSVSTLKIQRTQQEDSAVYLCASSLARPTGYEQYFGPGTRLTVT.

V is TRBV7-2 and J is TRBJ2-5; possible D gene TRBD1, 6 bases. Trimming took 1 base from V and 1 from J, leaving 7 bases between them. This CDR3 is built from 14 residues. In germline, CDR1 is SGHTA, CDR2 FQGNSA. CDR3 residues: CASSLGRGQETQYF. In DNA, the CDR3 is TGTGCCAGCAGCTTAGGCAGGGGCCAAGAGACCCAGTACTTC.

This clone has a handful of counts. The V gene is TRBV7-9, the J gene TRBJ2-7; a weak D match, TRBD2 (5 bases). This CDR3 spans 16 amino acids. Germline assignment: CDR1 SEHNR and CDR2 FQNEAQ (reference sequence). V gave up 3 bases and J gave up 3 bases, with 18 bases separating them. CDR3 residues: CASSFWRLANFYEQYF. The CDR3 DNA is TGTGCCAGCAGCTTCTGGAGGCTAGCCAATTTCTACGAGCAGTACTTC.

The gene calls are TRBV30 and TRBJ1-2, with 7 nucleotides matching TRBD1. Germline lookup yields CDR1 GTSNPN and CDR2 SVGIG (reference sequence). J gave up 1 base and V 0 bases, and 14 bases lay outside the gene matches. The CDR3 length is 18 residues. CDR3 sequence reads: CAWSVGGAVSFVNYGYTF. In DNA, the CDR3 is TGTGCCTGGAGTGTAGGGGGCGCGGTCAGTTTTGTTAACTATGGCTACACCTTC.

This rearrangement joins TRBV27 to TRBJ1-2, with D perhaps TRBD1 (6 bases). CDR1 and CDR2 (germline): MNHEY, SMNVEV (reference sequence). The CDR3 loop spans 13 amino acids. The V gene lost 5 bases and the J gene lost 5 bases, with 12 bases spanning the gap. The CDR3 is CASSPTGTYGYTF. The CDR3 region has the DNA TGTGCCAGCAGTCCCACAGGGACTTATGGCTACACCTTC.

This chain connects TRBV6-5 to TRBJ1-6; D possibly corresponds to TRBD1 (5 bases). Germline lookup yields CDR1 MNHEY and CDR2 SVGAGI. The CDR3 length is 13 residues. Trimming stripped 9 bases from V and 10 bases from J, with 16 bases between. The CDR3 spells CASRYFQGSPLHF. The CDR3 DNA reads as TGTGCCAGTAGATATTTTCAGGGATCACCCCTCCACTTT.

A few counts support this clone. V gene TRBV5-1 combines with J gene TRBJ1-5, with a tentative D call TRBD1 (5 bases). Germline values: CDR1 SGHRS, CDR2 YFSETQ. V lost 4 bases and J 0 bases, leaving 11 bases between the germline ends. CDR3 length: 15 amino acids. CDR3 sequence (DNA): TGCGCCAGCAGCCCCCGGGGGTTTAGCAATCAGCCCCAGCATTTT. Residues: CASSPRGFSNQPQHF.

The rearrangement links TRBV27 to TRBJ1-2; D possibly corresponds to TRBD1 (6 bases). The germline V gene encodes CDR1 MNHEY and CDR2 SMNVEV (reference sequence). This CDR3 comprises 12 residues. The V and J ends lost 6 bases and 3 bases respectively, with 8 bases between them. The CDR3 DNA is TGTGCCAGCAGCCACAGGGACTATGGCTACACCTTC. It codes for CASSHRDYGYTF.

The chain carries TRBV7-2 and TRBJ2-5; 11 nucleotides agree with TRBD1. The length of the CDR3 is 16 residues. The germline V gene has CDR1 SGHTA and CDR2 FQGNSA. J lost 5 bases, V lost 5 bases, and 10 bases had no gene match. CDR3 in DNA: TGTGCCAGCAGCCGGACAGGGGGCGCAGTAAGGGAGACCCAGTACTTC. Protein: CASSRTGGAVRETQYF. Supplemented by reference TRBV7-2 and TRBJ2-5, the full variable domain reads GAGVSQSPSNKVTEKGKDVELRCDPISGHTALYWYRQSLGQGLEFLIYFQGNSAPDKSGLPSDRFSAERTGGSVSTLTIQRTQQEDSAVYLCASSRTGGAVRETQYFGPGTRLLVL.

V usage is TRBV29-1 and J usage is TRBJ1-6; 7 bases agree with TRBD1. The CDR3 covers 17 residues. In germline, CDR1 is SQVTM, CDR2 ANQGSEA. Unmatched junction bases numbered 11, after V lost 0 bases and J lost 6 bases. The CDR3 here is CSVEEGRQGGLNSPLHF. CDR3 DNA sequence: TGCAGCGTTGAAGAGGGCCGGCAGGGGGGTCTTAATTCACCCCTCCACTTT. Full variable domain (remainder filled in from reference TRBV29-1 and TRBJ1-6): SAVISQKPSRDICQRGTSLTIQCQVDSQVTMMFWYRQQPGQSLTLIATANQGSEATYESGFVIDKFPISRPNLTFSTLTVSNMSPEDSSIYLCSVEEGRQGGLNSPLHFGNGTRLTVT.

This clone was observed a handful of times. The rearrangement uses TRBV7-2 and TRBJ2-1; D is unresolved. Germline V gives CDR1 SGHTA, CDR2 FQGNSA. V lost 1 base, J lost 6 bases, and 7 bases lay in between. This CDR3 has 13 residues. CDR3 region: CASSLVHGNEQFF. The CDR3, as DNA: TGTGCCAGCAGCTTAGTGCATGGCAATGAGCAGTTCTTC.

The chain employs TRBV7-9 and TRBJ2-7; possible D gene TRBD1, 6 bases. V lost 0 bases and J 3 bases, leaving 21 bases between the germline ends. From germline, CDR1 is SEHNR and CDR2 FQNEAQ (reference sequence). This CDR3 contains 18 residues. The CDR3 is CASSLASYWGPKYYEQYF. The CDR3 coding sequence is TGTGCCAGCAGCTTAGCTAGTTATTGGGGGCCTAAATACTACGAGCAGTACTTC. Looking up the rest from reference TRBV7-9 and TRBJ2-7 gives the full variable domain: DTGVSQNPRHKITKRGQNVTFRCDPISEHNRLYWYRQTLGQGPEFLTYFQNEAQLEKSRLLSDRFSAERPKGSFSTLEIQRTEQGDSAMYLCASSLASYWGPKYYEQYFGPGTRLTVT.

This chain joins TRBV5-6 and TRBJ2-2, with 7 bases that match TRBD2. The length of the CDR3 is 15 residues. With 7 bases clipped from V and 6 bases from J, the junction kept 12 bases outside the gene matches. Germline values: CDR1 SGHDT, CDR2 YYEEEE. In nucleotides, the CDR3 is TGTGCCAGCCTTCTGGCGGGAGTATTTGCCGGGGAGCTGTTTTTT. This gives the protein CASLLAGVFAGELFF.

This clone was seen only a few times. The chain uses TRBV10-3 and TRBJ2-3; D possibly corresponds to TRBD2 (5 bases). Trimming removed 4 bases from V and 4 bases from J, with 12 bases in between. Looked up from germline, CDR1 is ENHRY and CDR2 is SYGVKD. The CDR3 consists of 14 residues. DNA for the CDR3: TGTGCCATCAGTGTGGGTGAGGGCGCAGATACGCAGTATTTT. Protein: CAISVGEGADTQYF.

This chain uses TRBV19 with TRBJ1-1; possible D gene TRBD1, 6 bases. Germline CDR1 and CDR2: LNHDA and SQIVND (reference sequence). The CDR3 totals 15 residues. Trimming cost V 1 base and J 3 bases, with 12 bases left between them. The DNA for the CDR3 is TGTGCCAGTAGTATAGTTCGGGGGCTGCACACTGAAGCTTTCTTT. Translation: CASSIVRGLHTEAFF.

The chain couples TRBV9 to TRBJ2-2, with 8 positions matching TRBD1. Trimming removed 0 bases from V and 3 bases from J; junction bases left unmatched: 7. The V gene's germline CDR1 is SGDLS and CDR2 YYNGEE. CDR3 length equals 17 residues. As DNA, the CDR3 is TGTGCCAGCAGCGTAGCCGGACAGGGTGTCTACACCGGGGAGCTGTTTTTT. The encoded protein is CASSVAGQGVYTGELFF.

The chain couples TRBV4-3 to TRBJ1-5, with D unresolved. The CDR3 covers 13 residues. Germline V lookup: CDR1 LGHNA, CDR2 YSLEER. V lost 0 bases to trimming and J lost 5 bases, with 5 bases between them. DNA for the CDR3: TGCGCCAGCAGCCAAGATCGGTATCAGCCCCAGCATTTT. This translates into CASSQDRYQPQHF.

This CDR3 reads CAWSPGAQQETQYF. In DNA, the CDR3 is TGTGCCTGGAGCCCGGGAGCGCAACAAGAGACCCAGTACTTC. J is TRBJ2-5 and V is TRBV30; TRBD2 is a possible D gene (6 bases). Looked up from germline, CDR1 is GTSNPN and CDR2 is SVGIG (reference sequence). The V gene lost 3 bases and the J gene lost 2 bases, with 13 bases spanning the gap. The CDR3 loop spans 14 amino acids.

This chain connects TRBV11-2 to TRBJ1-4; D may be TRBD1 (6 bases). Between the trimmed V and J ends, which lost 5 bases and 8 bases, there was a span of 15 bases. This CDR3 region has 14 residues. CDR1 and CDR2 (germline): SGHAT, FQNNGV. CDR3 in DNA: TGTGCCAGCAGCCCAACAGGGAAGAGAGAAAAACTGTTTTTT. Encoded protein: CASSPTGKREKLFF. Full variable domain (rest looked up from reference TRBV11-2 and TRBJ1-4): EAGVAQSPRYKIIEKRQSVAFWCNPISGHATLYWYQQILGQGPKLLIQFQNNGVVDDSQLPKDRFSAERLKGVDSTLKIQPAKLEDSAVYLCASSPTGKREKLFFGSGTQLSVL.